These T cell receptor beta chains were read from a single sample in a study of cytomegalovirus exposure and HLA in healthy donors. The assay was immunoSEQ multiplex PCR, and TCRdb's table has in-frame clones only and misses some. Seen here are under 250,000 clones, approximately 84% observed once, and the top ten hold roughly 0.22%. The sample comprised PBMCs. These receptors came from a girl aged 2 to 10 in good health and CMV-seronegative. Both conserved end residues are trimmed from each CDR3.

J	V	CDR3
TRBJ2-5	TRBV5-4	ASSWGRAGQETQY
TRBJ2-5	TRBV6-5	ASSYSGQGGQY
TRBJ2-3	TRBV5-1	ASSLPRQGEDTQY
TRBJ1-2	TRBV11-3	ASSLGEDYGYT
TRBJ2-3	TRBV5-1	ASSLLKTSGGAGTDTQY
TRBJ2-1	TRBV6-6	ASSYPGEQF
TRBJ1-1	TRBV30	AWSPDRGTEAF
TRBJ1-5	TRBV19	ASSVTGEVSNQPQH
TRBJ1-3	TRBV5-4	ASSSTGQVTHTIY
TRBJ2-3	TRBV7-6	ASSLLAGGITDTQY
TRBJ2-1	TRBV19	ASSIVSGGLNEQF
TRBJ2-2	TRBV25-1	ASSDLGALGTGELF
TRBJ1-5	TRBV28	ASSVATGGGWQPQH
TRBJ2-7	TRBV29-1	SVPREQY